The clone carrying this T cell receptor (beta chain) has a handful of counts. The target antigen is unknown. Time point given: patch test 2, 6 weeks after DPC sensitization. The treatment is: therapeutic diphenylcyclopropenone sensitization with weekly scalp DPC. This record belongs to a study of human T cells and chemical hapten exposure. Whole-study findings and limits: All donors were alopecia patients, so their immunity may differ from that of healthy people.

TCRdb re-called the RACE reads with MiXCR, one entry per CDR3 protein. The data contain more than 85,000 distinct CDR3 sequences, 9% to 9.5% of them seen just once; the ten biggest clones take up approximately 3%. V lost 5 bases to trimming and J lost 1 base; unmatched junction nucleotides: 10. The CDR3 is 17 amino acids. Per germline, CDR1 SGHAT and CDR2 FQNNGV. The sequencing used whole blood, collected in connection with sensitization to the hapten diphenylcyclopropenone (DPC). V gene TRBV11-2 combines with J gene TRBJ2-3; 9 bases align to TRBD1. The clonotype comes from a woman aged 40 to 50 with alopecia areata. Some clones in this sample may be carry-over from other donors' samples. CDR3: CASSAPIRDRGTDTQYF. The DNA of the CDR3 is TGTGCCAGCAGCGCCCCCATAAGGGACAGGGGCACAGATACGCAGTATTTT. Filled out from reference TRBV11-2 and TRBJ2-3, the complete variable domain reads EAGVAQSPRYKIIEKRQSVAFWCNPISGHATLYWYQQILGQGPKLLIQFQNNGVVDDSQLPKDRFSAERLKGVDSTLKIQPAKLEDSAVYLCASSAPIRDRGTDTQYFGPGTRLTVL.